These 9 T cell receptor beta chains were sequenced from one sample in a study of metastatic and nonmetastatic thyroid tumors. Thyroid surgery was performed in patients who had received no treatment beforehand. MiXCR re-clonotyped the PCR reads for TCRdb. The data show roughly 18,000 clones, with approximately 30% seen just once and more than 9% held by the top ten. Sample: tumor tissue. The receptors originated from a female donor with papillary thyroid cancer or a benign thyroid nodule (not recorded which). Some clones in this sample may be carry-over from other donors' samples.

Note on this clone: A much bigger clone sits one base away, suggesting this may be a read error. The V gene is TRBV11-2, the J gene TRBJ1-2, with 7 bases identical to TRBD1. The CDR3 extends over 16 amino acids. The V gene's germline CDR1 is SGHAT and CDR2 FQNNGV. Losses at the gene ends were 1 base for V and 7 bases for J; bases not matched to a gene: 12. CDR3 loop: CASSLVVTGVKSGYTF. The DNA for the CDR3 is TGTGCCAGCAGCTTAGTCGTTACAGGGGTTAAGTCTGGCTACACCTTC.

The V call is TRBV28, the J call TRBJ1-5; TRBD1 matches 7 bases. The CDR3 has 17 amino acids. V lost 3 bases to trimming and J lost 0 bases; unmatched junction nucleotides: 8. Germline CDR1 reads MDHEN; CDR2 reads SYDVKM. The CDR3 nucleotides are TGTGCCAGCAGTTTTAGTCACAGGGGATATAGCAATCAGCCCCAGCATTTT. Amino acids: CASSFSHRGYSNQPQHF.

The V call is TRBV28, the J call TRBJ1-6; D possibly corresponds to TRBD1 (6 bases). The ends were cut back, 5 bases at V and 10 bases at J, with 18 bases in the middle. Germline loops: CDR1 MDHEN, CDR2 SYDVKM. The CDR3 covers 15 residues. This chain's CDR3 is CASSKVTGGQSPLHF. CDR3 DNA sequence: TGTGCCAGCAGTAAAGTGACAGGTGGTCAGTCACCCCTCCACTTT. Supplemented by reference TRBV28 and TRBJ1-6, the full variable domain reads DVKVTQSSRYLVKRTGEKVFLECVQDMDHENMFWYRQDPGLGLRLIYFSYDVKMKEKGDIPEGYSVSREKKERFSLILESASTNQTSMYLCASSKVTGGQSPLHFGNGTRLTVT.

Regarding this clone: Here the CDR3 omits its conserved ending phenylalanine or tryptophan, so a read error is the likely source. The DNA is omitted, as the CDR3 cannot be located on it reliably, and the CDR3 follows TCRdb's listing. V gene TRBV6-5 combines with J gene TRBJ1-5. The CDR3 sequence runs 17 residues, both termini included. CDR1 is MNHEY, CDR2 SVGAGI, per germline. CDR3 in amino acids: CASSWEAFINQPQQSTP.

The chain has TRBV5-8 and TRBJ1-2; possible D gene TRBD1, 6 bases. The CDR3 consists of 14 residues. V gave up 1 base and J gave up 7 bases, with 14 bases separating them. Germline CDR1 is SGHTS and CDR2 is YDEGEE. The CDR3, as DNA: TGTGCCAGCAGCTTGTCGGACTCAGGGGTTGGCTACACCTTC. This encodes CASSLSDSGVGYTF.

V usage is TRBV12-3 or TRBV12-4 and J usage is TRBJ2-2, with 8 bases matching TRBD2. J was trimmed by 1 base and V by 7 bases; bases with no gene match: 11. This CDR3 contains 17 residues. The CDR3 bases are TGTGCCAGCACCCCTGGGGCTACTAGCGGGAACACCGGGGAGCTGTTTTTT. It is translated as CASTPGATSGNTGELFF.

The chain links TRBV20-1 to TRBJ2-7; D unresolved. This CDR3 region has 15 residues. From germline, CDR1 is DFQATT and CDR2 SNEGSKA (reference sequence). Trimming took 2 bases from V and 3 from J, leaving 17 bases between them. The CDR3 here is CSARYGRRFNYEQYF. DNA of the CDR3: TGCAGTGCTAGATACGGGCGAAGGTTTAACTACGAGCAGTACTTC.

The table lists this clone with a few counts. This chain joins TRBV28 and TRBJ2-7; 11 positions agree with TRBD2. Germline V gene lookup returns CDR1 MDHEN and CDR2 SYDVKM. J was trimmed by 2 bases and V by 5 bases; bases with no gene match: 8. This CDR3 region has 16 residues. The chain's CDR3 is CASSRLGTSGTYEQYF. CDR3 coding DNA: TGTGCCAGCAGTAGACTCGGGACTAGCGGTACCTACGAGCAGTACTTC.

This clone was observed a few times. The junction departs from the called germline gene at one end, perhaps through a read error. The chain recombines TRBV28 with TRBJ1-2; D is uncertain. Germline-derived CDR1 and CDR2 are MDHEN and SYDVKM. This CDR3 contains 15 residues. CDR3 residues: CASSSRFSVNYVYTF. DNA for the CDR3: TGTGCCAGCAGTTCTCGTTTTAGCGTGAACTATGTCTACACCTTC.